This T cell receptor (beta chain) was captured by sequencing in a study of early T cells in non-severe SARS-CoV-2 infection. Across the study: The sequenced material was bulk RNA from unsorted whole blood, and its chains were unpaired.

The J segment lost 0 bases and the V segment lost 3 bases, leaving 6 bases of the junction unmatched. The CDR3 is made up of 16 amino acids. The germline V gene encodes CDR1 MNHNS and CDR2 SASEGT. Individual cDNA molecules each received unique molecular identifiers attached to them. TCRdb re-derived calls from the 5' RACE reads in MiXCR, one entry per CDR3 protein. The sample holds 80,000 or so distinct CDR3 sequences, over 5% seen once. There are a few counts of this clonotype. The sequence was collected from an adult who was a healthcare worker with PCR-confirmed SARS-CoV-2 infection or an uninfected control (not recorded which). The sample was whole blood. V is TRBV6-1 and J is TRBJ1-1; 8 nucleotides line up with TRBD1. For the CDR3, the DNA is TGTGCCAGCAGTGATTTGACAGGGGTAATGAACACTGAAGCTTTCTTT. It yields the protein CASSDLTGVMNTEAFF.